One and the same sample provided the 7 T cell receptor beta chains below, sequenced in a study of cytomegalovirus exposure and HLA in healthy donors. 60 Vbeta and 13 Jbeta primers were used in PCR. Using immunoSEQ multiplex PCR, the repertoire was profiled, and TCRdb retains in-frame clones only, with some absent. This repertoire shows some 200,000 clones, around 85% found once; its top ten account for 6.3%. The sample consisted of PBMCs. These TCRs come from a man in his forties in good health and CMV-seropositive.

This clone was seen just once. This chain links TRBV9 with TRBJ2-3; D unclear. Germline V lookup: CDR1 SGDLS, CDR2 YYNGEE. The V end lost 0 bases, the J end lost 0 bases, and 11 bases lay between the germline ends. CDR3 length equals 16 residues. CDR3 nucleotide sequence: TGTGCCAGCAGCGTAGACTGGGCCCCGAGCACAGATACGCAGTATTTT. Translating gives CASSVDWAPSTDTQYF.

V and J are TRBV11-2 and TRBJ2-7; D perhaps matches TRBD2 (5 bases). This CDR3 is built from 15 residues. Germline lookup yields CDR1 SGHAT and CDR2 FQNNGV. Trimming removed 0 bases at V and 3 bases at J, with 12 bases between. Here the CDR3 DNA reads TGTGCCAGCAGCTTAGACGGGGTCAGGAACTACGAGCAGTACTTC. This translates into CASSLDGVRNYEQYF.

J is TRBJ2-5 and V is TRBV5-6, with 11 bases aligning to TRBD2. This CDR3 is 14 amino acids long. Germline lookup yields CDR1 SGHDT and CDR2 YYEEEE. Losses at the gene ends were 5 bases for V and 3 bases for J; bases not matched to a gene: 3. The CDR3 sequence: CASRLAGDKETQYF. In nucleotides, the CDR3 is TGTGCCAGCAGACTAGCGGGAGATAAAGAGACCCAGTACTTC.

The CDR3 protein is CASSLRRGGFGEQFF. As DNA, the CDR3 is TGTGCCAGCAGCTTACGGCGGGGGGGGTTTGGCGAGCAGTTCTTC. The rearrangement joins TRBV13 to TRBJ2-1, with 9 bases aligning to TRBD2. The CDR3 runs to 15 residues. V was clipped by 2 bases and J by 10 bases; unmatched bases: 9. Germline V CDR1 and CDR2: PRHDT, FYEKMQ (reference sequence).

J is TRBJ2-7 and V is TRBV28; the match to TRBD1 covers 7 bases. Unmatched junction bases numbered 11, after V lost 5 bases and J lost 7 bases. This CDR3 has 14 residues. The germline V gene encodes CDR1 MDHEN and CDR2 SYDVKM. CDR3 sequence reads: CASSPLDRSEEQYF. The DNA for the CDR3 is TGTGCCAGCAGTCCCCTGGACAGGTCGGAGGAGCAGTACTTC.

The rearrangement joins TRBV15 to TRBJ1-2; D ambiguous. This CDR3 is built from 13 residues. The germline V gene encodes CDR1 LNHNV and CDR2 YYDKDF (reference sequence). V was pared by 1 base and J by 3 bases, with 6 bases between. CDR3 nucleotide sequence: TGTGCCACCAGCAGAGCGCGAGACTATGGCTACACCTTC. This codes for CATSRARDYGYTF.

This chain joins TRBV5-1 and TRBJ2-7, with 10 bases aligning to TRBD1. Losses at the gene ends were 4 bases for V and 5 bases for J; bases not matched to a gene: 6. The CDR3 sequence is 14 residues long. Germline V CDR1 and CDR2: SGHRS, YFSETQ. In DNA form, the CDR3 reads TGCGCCAGCAGCCCTAGACAGGGGGCCGACGAGCAGTACTTC. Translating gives CASSPRQGADEQYF.